A selection of T cell receptor beta chains follows, all from one sample in a study of technical replicates of blood from a handful of donors. TCRdb's table, derived via immunoSEQ multiplex PCR, lists solely in-frame clones and lacks some. The table has about 82,000 clones, 94% seen once. The sample taken for sequencing was T cells isolated from PBMCs. These TCRs come from a human donor in good health. CDR3s include the opening cysteine and the closing phenylalanine or tryptophan. Each record gives: clone size, J gene, V gene, D gene, CDR3 protein, CDR3 DNA. D genes are given only for firm matches. Clone sizes are given selectively: once, few, many, or a class where the clone is expanded.

once TRBJ1-2 TRBV7-3 - CASSLSGGGYTF TGTGCCAGCAGCTTAAGTGGGGGCGGCTACACCTTC
- TRBJ1-5 TRBV4-3 - CASSQNRVSNQPQHF TGCGCCAGCAGCCAGAACAGGGTTAGCAATCAGCCCCAGCATTTT
- TRBJ2-7 TRBV18 - CASSPPRTGLGTEQYF TGTGCCAGCTCACCACCTCGAACAGGGTTAGGTACCGAGCAGTACTTC
- TRBJ2-7 TRBV6-9 - CASRLLYEQYF TGTGCCAGTAGACTCCTCTACGAGCAGTACTTC
- TRBJ1-2 TRBV4-3 - CASSHYGGVGYTF TGCGCCAGCAGCCACTATGGGGGGGTTGGCTACACCTTC
- TRBJ1-1 TRBV2 - CASFRGNTEAFF TGTGCCAGCTTTCGGGGGAACACTGAAGCTTTCTTT
- TRBJ1-1 TRBV28 TRBD1 CASSSDREIYTEAFF TGTGCCAGCAGTTCCGACAGGGAGATATACACTGAAGCTTTCTTT
- TRBJ1-1 TRBV25-1 - CASRTSRGTEAFF TGTGCCAGCAGGACCAGCAGAGGAACTGAAGCTTTCTTT
- TRBJ1-1 TRBV19 - CASSITGLNTEAFF TGTGCCAGTAGTATAACAGGGTTGAACACTGAAGCTTTCTTT
- TRBJ2-3 TRBV7-3 TRBD2 CASSLMGTSGPDTQYF TGTGCCAGCAGCTTAATGGGGACTAGCGGGCCAGATACGCAGTATTTT
- TRBJ1-1 TRBV19 - CASRTGTLMNTEAFF TGTGCCAGTAGAACCGGGACACTCATGAACACTGAAGCTTTCTTT
- TRBJ2-1 TRBV6-5 - CASSYSGGPYNEQFF TGTGCCAGCAGTTACTCAGGGGGACCCTACAATGAGCAGTTCTTC
- TRBJ2-2 TRBV9 - CASSLGAGTGELFF TGTGCCAGCAGTCTCGGGGCGGGGACCGGGGAGCTGTTTTTT
- TRBJ2-7 TRBV11-3 - CASSLGSGREQYF TGTGCCAGCAGCTTAGGCAGTGGGAGGGAGCAGTACTTC
- TRBJ2-3 TRBV9 TRBD1 CASSGQGPKTDTQYF TGTGCCAGCAGCGGACAGGGTCCAAAGACAGATACGCAGTATTTT
- TRBJ2-7 TRBV9 - CASSVEASGEQYF TGTGCCAGCAGCGTAGAAGCATCGGGGGAGCAGTACTTC
- TRBJ2-7 TRBV28 TRBD2 CASSPLTSGGHYEQYF TGTGCCAGCAGTCCCCTGACTAGCGGGGGACACTACGAGCAGTACTTC
once TRBJ2-5 TRBV5-4 - CASRQEETQYF TGTGCCAGCCGACAGGAAGAGACCCAGTACTTC
- TRBJ2-7 TRBV7-6 TRBD2 CASSSQLAGGPSEQYF TGTGCCAGCAGCTCCCAGTTAGCGGGAGGGCCTTCCGAGCAGTACTTC
- TRBJ1-1 TRBV9 - CASSVAPIPISAEAFF TGTGCCAGCAGCGTAGCCCCTATCCCAATAAGCGCTGAAGCTTTCTTT
once TRBJ1-1 TRBV10-1 TRBD1 CASSEYRGRTEAFF TGCGCCAGCAGTGAGTACAGGGGCAGAACTGAAGCTTTCTTT
- TRBJ2-1 TRBV11-3 - CASSLDRQRRGEQFF TGTGCCAGCAGCTTAGATAGGCAGCGGAGGGGTGAGCAGTTCTTC
once TRBJ2-7 TRBV9 - CASSGTDYEQYF TGTGCCAGCAGCGGGACTGACTACGAGCAGTACTTC
- TRBJ1-4 TRBV9 - CASSVSRGDEKLFF TGTGCCAGCAGCGTAAGCAGGGGCGATGAAAAACTGTTTTTT
- TRBJ2-3 TRBV9 - CASSVARESTDTQYF TGTGCCAGCAGCGTAGCGCGAGAAAGCACAGATACGCAGTATTTT
- TRBJ2-1 TRBV30 TRBD2 CAWSLLAHTYNEQFF TGTGCCTGGAGCCTACTAGCGCACACCTACAATGAGCAGTTCTTC
- TRBJ2-1 TRBV30 - CAWSRVGYNEQFF TGTGCCTGGTCCAGGGTAGGCTACAATGAGCAGTTCTTC
- TRBJ2-7 TRBV7-6 - CASSLKFQGRGEQYF TGTGCCAGCAGCTTAAAATTCCAGGGAAGAGGCGAGCAGTACTTC
- TRBJ2-7 TRBV7-9 - CASSLPGAHEQYF TGTGCCAGCAGCTTACCGGGAGCCCACGAGCAGTACTTC
- TRBJ2-1 TRBV2 TRBD2 CASSFTSGGYNEQFF TGTGCCAGCAGTTTTACTAGCGGGGGCTACAATGAGCAGTTCTTC
- TRBJ2-6 TRBV29-1 - CSVLTAAGANVLTF TGCAGCGTTTTAACAGCGGCTGGGGCCAACGTCCTGACTTTC
- TRBJ2-7 TRBV19 - CASSVQGRDEQYF TGTGCCAGTAGTGTACAGGGCAGGGACGAGCAGTACTTC
- TRBJ1-1 TRBV2 - CASSAIRGSTEAFF TGTGCCAGCAGTGCTATTAGGGGGAGCACTGAAGCTTTCTTT
- TRBJ1-2 TRBV19 - CASNSDAGGDYGYTF TGTGCCAGTAACAGCGATGCGGGGGGCGACTATGGCTACACCTTC
- TRBJ2-2 TRBV29-1 TRBD2 CSVTGGSNTGELFF TGCAGCGTAACGGGGGGATCGAACACCGGGGAGCTGTTTTTT
- TRBJ2-7 TRBV29-1 - CSVEAGDTYEQYF TGCAGCGTTGAGGCGGGGGACACCTACGAGCAGTACTTC
- TRBJ2-7 TRBV5-1 TRBD1 CASSTGQGYEQYF TGCGCCAGCAGCACAGGACAGGGCTACGAGCAGTACTTC
- TRBJ2-7 TRBV27 - CASSFGGPEQYF TGTGCCAGCAGTTTTGGGGGCCCCGAGCAGTACTTC
- TRBJ1-5 TRBV6-6 - CASSYSGLLGHQPQHF TGTGCCAGCAGTTACTCGGGGCTGTTGGGCCATCAGCCCCAGCATTTT
- TRBJ2-1 TRBV30 TRBD2 CAWRASGSNEQFF TGTGCCTGGAGGGCTAGCGGGAGTAATGAGCAGTTCTTC
- TRBJ1-2 TRBV19 - CASSIGDVRGYGYTF TGTGCCAGTAGTATAGGCGACGTACGAGGCTATGGCTACACCTTC
- TRBJ2-3 TRBV5-6 TRBD1 CASSFRGRWADTQYF TGTGCCAGCAGCTTCAGGGGGCGATGGGCAGATACGCAGTATTTT
few TRBJ2-7 TRBV11-3 TRBD1 CASSFGRGLNEQYF TGTGCCAGCAGCTTCGGCAGGGGGCTAAACGAGCAGTACTTC
once TRBJ2-1 TRBV5-1 TRBD1 CASSYHKQGGDNEQFF TGCGCCAGCAGCTATCACAAACAGGGGGGAGACAATGAGCAGTTCTTC
- TRBJ2-1 TRBV2 TRBD2 CASSAGGWDEQFF TGTGCCAGCAGTGCGGGAGGGTGGGATGAGCAGTTCTTC
- TRBJ1-1 TRBV6-1 - CASSTDHQSPF TGTGCCAGCAGTACAGACCACCAGTCCCCCTTT
- TRBJ2-1 TRBV4-1 - CASSQGLAQGNEQFF TGCGCCAGCAGCCAAGGGCTAGCTCAAGGCAATGAGCAGTTCTTC
- TRBJ1-1 TRBV4-1 - CASSQEFGQMNTEAFF TGCGCCAGCAGCCAAGAATTCGGACAGATGAACACTGAAGCTTTCTTT
- TRBJ2-3 TRBV7-2 TRBD2 CASSLEGLAGGLRDTQYF TGTGCCAGCAGCTTAGAGGGGCTAGCGGGAGGGCTGAGGGATACGCAGTATTTT
- TRBJ2-7 TRBV5-1 - CASSLEQGYLYEQYF TGCGCCAGCAGCTTGGAACAGGGATACCTGTACGAGCAGTACTTC
- TRBJ1-5 TRBV28 - CASSFRGRIQPQHF TGTGCCAGCAGTTTCCGGGGGAGGATTCAGCCCCAGCATTTT
- TRBJ2-7 TRBV27 TRBD2 CASSLSGKAYEQYF TGTGCCAGCAGTCTTAGCGGGAAAGCCTACGAGCAGTACTTC
- TRBJ2-5 TRBV18 - CASSRANQETQYF TGTGCCAGCTCACGGGCGAACCAAGAGACCCAGTACTTC
- TRBJ2-3 TRBV30 - CAWSVLGSFADTQYF TGTGCCTGGAGTGTACTCGGTAGTTTCGCAGATACGCAGTATTTT
- TRBJ2-1 TRBV7-9 - CASSLATQAEQFF TGTGCCAGCAGCTTAGCGACACAGGCTGAGCAGTTCTTC
- TRBJ2-7 TRBV27 - CASGVEFPPYEQYF TGTGCCAGCGGAGTGGAATTCCCCCCTTACGAGCAGTACTTC
- TRBJ1-1 TRBV9 - CASGDTSRNVAFF TGTGCCAGCGGGGACACCTCTCGGAATGTGGCTTTCTTT